The entry that follows covers one T cell receptor (beta chain) sequence. The antigen is unknown. Following a re-call of the 5' RACE reads, TCRdb has one entry per CDR3 protein and lacks DNA. The sample has 150,000 to 200,000 distinct CDR3 sequences. The sample originates from a study of T cells expressing NK-cell markers. Study background: Repertoire data for TCR beta were derived from sorted T cells (CD3+CD56+NKG2C+, CD3+CD56+NKG2C- and CD3+CD56-NKG2C+).

Germline V CDR1 and CDR2: SQVTM, ANQGSEA. The CDR3 runs to 13 residues. Notes on the study in general: Among four donors, these clonotypes also ranked first in the CD3+CD56-NKG2C+ fraction.

The chain joins TRBV29-1 to TRBJ2-7; checking the TCRdb D call of TRBD2 is not possible without DNA. The specimen was blood T cells: a sorted CD56 or NKG2C T cell subset, CD4+ or CD8+ T cells, or bulk PBMC T cells (not recorded which). The receptor's source is a woman between 18 and 69 years old in good health. The chain's CDR3 is CSVDIREKGEQYF.